The 14 T cell receptor beta chains in this list originate from one sample, sequenced in a study of T cell responses to AZD1222 COVID-19 vaccine. The assay was immunoSEQ multiplex PCR, and TCRdb's table has in-frame clones only and misses some. The sample holds 55,000 to 85,000 clones, roughly 84% seen once. The sample was peripheral blood, taken on day 0 of AZD1222 vaccination. These receptors were obtained from an adult in good health.

The V call is TRBV4-1, the J call TRBJ1-2; no reliable D call. Germline V lookup: CDR1 MGHRA, CDR2 YSYEKL. CDR3 length: 16 residues. V dropped 0 bases and J dropped 3 bases, with 14 bases sitting between them. The CDR3 here is CASSQDSRRAYYGYTF. CDR3 nucleotide sequence: TGCGCCAGCAGCCAAGATAGTCGGAGGGCCTACTATGGCTACACCTTC.

The chain employs TRBV30 and TRBJ1-6; D is possibly TRBD1 (5 bases). CDR1 is GTSNPN, CDR2 SVGIG, per germline (reference sequence). Trimming left V 5 bases short and J 7 bases short, with 9 bases between. CDR3 length: 12 residues. The CDR3 loop is CAWGQGNSPLHF. CDR3 nucleotides: TGTGCCTGGGGACAAGGAAATTCACCCCTCCACTTT.

The rearrangement links TRBV9 to TRBJ2-1, with 8 bases identical to TRBD1. This CDR3 comprises 16 residues. The trim removed 3 bases at V and 3 bases at J, leaving 8 bases unmatched. CDR1 is SGDLS, CDR2 YYNGEE, per germline. This CDR3 reads CASSASPGQDYNEQFF. DNA of the CDR3: TGTGCCAGCAGCGCCTCGCCGGGACAGGACTACAATGAGCAGTTCTTC.

The chain recombines TRBV24-1 with TRBJ2-2, with no clear D. The germline V gene has CDR1 KGHDR and CDR2 SFDVKD. V was clipped by 0 bases and J by 1 base, with 5 bases between them. The CDR3 spans 15 residues. The chain's CDR3 is CATSDLRQNTGELFF. The CDR3 DNA reads as TGTGCCACCAGTGATTTGCGTCAGAACACCGGGGAGCTGTTTTTT.

The chain joins TRBV28 to TRBJ2-1, with 10 bases lining up with TRBD1. V shed 8 bases, J shed 7 bases, and the junction held 8 bases outside the gene matches. This CDR3 is 14 amino acids long. Germline values: CDR1 MDHEN, CDR2 SYDVKM. This CDR3 is CASAGQGLWNEQFF. Here the CDR3 DNA reads TGTGCCAGCGCGGGACAGGGGCTGTGGAATGAGCAGTTCTTC.

The CDR3 nucleotides are TGCGCCAGCAGCCAGGGGATGAACACTGAAGCTTTCTTT. It encodes CASSQGMNTEAFF. The rearrangement joins TRBV5-1 to TRBJ1-1, with D possibly TRBD1 on 6 matching bases. The germline CDR1 and CDR2 sequences are SGHRS and YFSETQ. The CDR3 is 13 amino acids. V was pared by 4 bases and J by 0 bases, with 7 bases between.

The count of this clone is one. The chain carries TRBV28 and TRBJ1-6; D might be TRBD1 (6 bases). The V and J ends lost 2 bases and 7 bases respectively, with 18 bases between them. In germline, CDR1 is MDHEN, CDR2 SYDVKM. This CDR3 has 17 amino acids. This chain's CDR3 is CASSLVGGQANNSPLHF. CDR3 DNA: TGTGCCAGCAGTTTAGTTGGGGGGCAGGCCAACAATTCACCCCTCCACTTT.

This chain connects TRBV3-1 (or the pseudogene TRBV3-2) to TRBJ2-7; D might be TRBD1 or TRBD2, each matching 5 bases. This CDR3 contains 12 residues. Trimming removed 0 bases from V and 6 bases from J, with 6 bases in between. CDR1 and CDR2 (germline): LGHDT, YNNKEL (reference sequence). The CDR3 region is CASSQDGTEQYF. The CDR3 DNA reads as TGTGCCAGCAGCCAAGATGGGACCGAGCAGTACTTC.

This chain links TRBV3-1 (or the pseudogene TRBV3-2) with TRBJ2-2, with 11 nucleotides matching TRBD2. This CDR3 has 18 residues. Unmatched junction bases numbered 6, after V lost 1 base and J lost 2 bases. CDR1 and CDR2 (germline): LGHDT, YNNKEL (reference sequence). This CDR3 is CASSQGIAGGPNTGELFF. The CDR3 DNA reads as TGTGCCAGCAGCCAAGGAATAGCGGGGGGGCCAAACACCGGGGAGCTGTTTTTT.

The V call is TRBV5-6, the J call TRBJ2-6; 7 bases match TRBD1. Trimming removed 0 bases from V and 2 bases from J; junction bases left unmatched: 2. The CDR3 is made up of 16 amino acids. CDR1 is SGHDT and CDR2 is YYEEEE in the germline V gene. The CDR3 reads CASSLDRGPGANVLTF. CDR3 bases: TGTGCCAGCAGCTTGGACAGGGGACCTGGGGCCAACGTCCTGACTTTC.

The chain uses TRBV28 and TRBJ2-7; TRBD1 matches 7 bases. Germline trimming cut 5 bases from V and 3 bases from J; bases unmatched to any gene: 4. The V gene's germline CDR1 is MDHEN and CDR2 SYDVKM. This CDR3 comprises 13 residues. CDR3 in DNA: TGTGCCAGCAGTCAGACAGGGAACTACGAGCAGTACTTC. This gives the protein CASSQTGNYEQYF.

This clone was detected once. This chain links TRBV5-8 with TRBJ1-4, with unresolved D. Germline CDR1 reads SGHTS; CDR2 reads YDEGEE. With 0 bases removed from V and 8 bases from J, the gap between germline ends came to 17 bases. CDR3 length equals 16 residues. This chain's CDR3 is CASSLAGGTEGEKLFF. In DNA, the CDR3 is TGTGCCAGCAGCTTGGCCGGCGGTACAGAGGGCGAAAAACTGTTTTTT.

This chain joins TRBV28 and TRBJ1-2, with no clear D. The CDR3 is 12 residues long. The V end was cut by 8 bases, the J end by 0 bases, with 7 bases between. Looked up from germline, CDR1 is MDHEN and CDR2 is SYDVKM. The CDR3 region is CASSGANYGYTF. CDR3 nucleotides: TGTGCCAGCTCGGGCGCTAACTATGGCTACACCTTC.

This chain connects TRBV3-1 (or the pseudogene TRBV3-2) to TRBJ1-2; weak D call: TRBD1 (6 bases). Germline assignment: CDR1 LGHDT and CDR2 YNNKEL (reference sequence). The CDR3 is made up of 13 amino acids. Trimming stripped 2 bases from V and 7 bases from J, with 11 bases between. CDR3 residues: CASSQLGTTGYTF. CDR3 sequence (DNA): TGTGCCAGCAGCCAACTCGGGACAACTGGCTACACCTTC.